This T cell receptor (beta chain) was profiled in a study of cytomegalovirus exposure and HLA in healthy donors. Study-wide points: A subsequent analysis found that TCR clusters from the first cohort also tended to co-occur in the 120 or so validation repertoires, with roughly 95% of cluster scores above 0. A few CMV-associated chains proved CMV antigen-specific in vitro.

Germline V CDR1 and CDR2: SGHRS, YFSETQ. V was trimmed by 1 base and J by 5 bases, leaving 15 bases between them. CDR3 length equals 15 residues. Sequenced by immunoSEQ multiplex PCR; TCRdb stores in-frame clones only, minus some. This sample has roughly 75,000 clones, with approximately 93% found just once. Points on this clone: Its target is not known.

The sequence came from a young woman in good health and CMV-seropositive. The J gene is TRBJ1-2, the V gene TRBV5-1, with TRBD1 as a possible D gene (5 bases). Sample: PBMCs. The CDR3 DNA sequence: TGCGCCAGCAGCTTGTCCCCGACAGCAGGTTATGGCTACACCTTC. Amino acids: CASSLSPTAGYGYTF.